The rows below give T cell receptor beta chains drawn from one sample of a study of T cell responses to AZD1222 COVID-19 vaccine. The data were produced by immunoSEQ multiplex PCR, yet TCRdb's version contains in-frame clones alone and is incomplete. The sample records under 200,000 clones, around 87% being singletons. Sequences were derived from peripheral blood, sampled on day 0 of MenACWY control vaccination. The receptors shown here come from an adult in good health. CDR3s include the opening cysteine and the closing phenylalanine or tryptophan. The order of the fields is clone size, V gene, J gene, D gene, CDR3 DNA, CDR3 protein. D genes are given only for firm matches. For some rows the clone size is stated as once, few or many, or as a class when expanded; others skip it.

-	TRBV6-5	TRBJ1-5	-	TGTGCCAGCAGTTACTCTTATGAAAATCAGCCCCAGCATTTT	CASSYSYENQPQHF
-	TRBV30	TRBJ1-3	-	TGTGCCTGGAGCGTTCCAGGGTTCTCTGGAAACACCATATATTTT	CAWSVPGFSGNTIYF
-	TRBV30	TRBJ1-5	-	TGTGCCTGGAGTCGAAGCGGGACCCAGCCCCAGCATTTT	CAWSRSGTQPQHF
-	TRBV6-5	TRBJ2-7	-	TGTGCCAGCAGTTTGGACATACTATACGAGCAGTACTTC	CASSLDILYEQYF
-	TRBV6-5	TRBJ2-7	TRBD1	TGTGCCAGCAGCTTGGGACAGGGCGCCTACGAGCAGTACTTC	CASSLGQGAYEQYF
-	TRBV28	TRBJ1-2	-	TGTGCCAGCACGGGGGGGGCCAACTATGGCTACACCTTC	CASTGGANYGYTF
-	TRBV6-5	TRBJ2-2	-	TGTGCCAGCAGTTACTCGAGGTTCACCGGGGAGCTGTTTTTT	CASSYSRFTGELFF
-	TRBV7-8	TRBJ2-7	-	TGTGCCAGCAGCTTAGAAAGGTCCACCTACGAGCAGTACTTC	CASSLERSTYEQYF
-	TRBV7-8	TRBJ2-7	-	TGTGCCAGCAGCTTAAAGAGGACAGCCTACGAGCAGTACTTC	CASSLKRTAYEQYF
-	TRBV28	TRBJ1-3	-	TGTGCCAGCAGTCCGGGGCGGACCTCTGGAAACACCATATATTTT	CASSPGRTSGNTIYF
-	TRBV30	TRBJ2-2	TRBD1	TGTGCCTGGGGGACAGGGACTGGGACCGGGGAGCTGTTTTTT	CAWGTGTGTGELFF
-	TRBV19	TRBJ1-6	-	TGTGCCAGTAGTAAAACCCGACAGAGCTCCTATAATTCACCCCTCCACTTT	CASSKTRQSSYNSPLHF
-	TRBV10-3	TRBJ2-3	TRBD2	TGTGCCATCAGTGAGGGTAGCGGGGGTCACACAGATACGCAGTATTTT	CAISEGSGGHTDTQYF
-	TRBV9	TRBJ2-7	-	TGTGCCAGCAGCCCAGTCCCCGGGATTTCCTACGAGCAGTACTTC	CASSPVPGISYEQYF
-	TRBV6-2/TRBV6-3	TRBJ2-3	TRBD2	TGTGCCAGCAGTTACAGAGCCGGGACTAGCGGGGTTGGCACAGATACGCAGTATTTT	CASSYRAGTSGVGTDTQYF
once	TRBV5-6	TRBJ2-2	TRBD1	TGTGCCAGCAGCTTGGTACAGGGGGACACCGGGGAGCTGTTTTTT	CASSLVQGDTGELFF